This is a list of T cell receptor beta chains from one sample in a study of blood T cells in healthy people across ages. TCRdb used MiXCR to reprocess the 5' RACE reads, holding one entry per CDR3 protein. There are over 1,200,000 distinct CDR3 sequences in the sample; 59% occur only once, and 5.5% to 8% lies in the top ten. The material sequenced was blood. The source of these receptors is a man younger than 35 in good health. The CDR3 runs from the conserved cysteine through the conserved F or W. A D gene is named only where the DNA matches it firmly. The listing skips clone size in some rows; elsewhere it reads once, few, many or a size class.

v_call	j_call	clone_size	d_call	cdr3_aa	cdr3_nt
TRBV7-9	TRBJ2-7	few	NA	CASSLRSEEQYF	TGTGCCAGCAGCTTAAGGTCCGAGGAGCAGTACTTC
TRBV7-2	TRBJ1-4	few	TRBD1	CASSRDRNEKLFF	TGTGCCAGCAGTCGGGACAGGAATGAAAAACTGTTTTTT
TRBV3-1	TRBJ2-1	NA	NA	CASSQYEGESLEQFF	TGTGCCAGCAGCCAATACGAGGGAGAGTCCCTTGAGCAGTTCTTC
TRBV4-1	TRBJ1-2	NA	NA	CASSLMATDYGYTF	TGCGCCAGCAGCCTAATGGCCACTGACTATGGCTACACCTTC
TRBV4-2	TRBJ2-2	few	TRBD2	CASSQSVVRAGGQTGELFF	TGTGCCAGCAGCCAATCGGTTGTACGAGCGGGGGGCCAAACAGGGGAGCTGTTTTTT
TRBV20-1	TRBJ2-7	NA	NA	CSARGESIYEQYF	TGCAGTGCTAGAGGGGAAAGTATCTACGAGCAGTACTTC
TRBV30	TRBJ1-5	few	NA	CAWSGGGYSNQPQHF	TGTGCCTGGTCGGGGGGCGGCTATAGCAATCAGCCCCAGCATTTT
TRBV14	TRBJ1-2	once	NA	CASSQEGGEGNGYTF	TGTGCCAGCAGCCAAGAAGGGGGTGAGGGCAACGGCTACACCTTC
TRBV7-9	TRBJ2-3	NA	NA	CASSLADQGIITDTQYF	TGTGCCAGCAGCTTAGCAGACCAGGGGATAATCACAGATACGCAGTATTTT
TRBV24-1	TRBJ2-7	few	TRBD1	CATSDPGQGYEQYF	TGTGCCACCAGTGATCCGGGACAGGGCTACGAGCAGTACTTC
TRBV6-6	TRBJ1-4	NA	NA	CASRKDRTNEKLFF	TGTGCCAGCAGAAAGGACAGAACTAATGAAAAACTGTTTTTT
TRBV14	TRBJ2-1	NA	TRBD1	CASSLHPGQGYNEQFF	TGTGCCAGCAGCCTCCACCCAGGACAGGGGTACAATGAGCAGTTCTTC
TRBV6-1	TRBJ2-2	NA	NA	CASSATGGRGGELFF	TGTGCCAGCAGTGCTACGGGGGGCCGTGGCGGGGAGCTGTTTTTT
TRBV20-1	TRBJ2-1	NA	NA	CSASARAGLQFF	TGCAGTGCTAGCGCGAGGGCGGGGTTGCAGTTCTTC